This TCR beta chain stems from a study of CD8+CD57+ T cells in acquired aplastic anemia. Study-wide background: Mean DNA quantity obtained from sorted CD4+ and CD8+ cells was around 2.9 ug. In CD4+ cells, healthy donors produced an average of approximately 9.9 million reads.

TCR beta VDJ and CDR3 profiling used genomic DNA as template. TCRdb redid the calling of the reads with MiXCR, one entry per CDR3 protein. The sample lists 150,000 to 200,000 distinct CDR3 sequences; roughly 45% were seen once. CDR3 length: 14 residues. Per the germline V gene, CDR1 is SGHKS and CDR2 is YYEKEE (reference sequence). Between the trimmed V and J ends, which lost 0 bases and 0 bases, there was a span of 4 bases. Overall study findings and caveats: Patients and controls shared roughly 28 CD8+ CDR3 sequences, which appeared highly expressed in patients and within their immunodominant clones.

To note about this clonotype: Its antigen remains unknown.

The chain is built from TRBV5-5 and TRBJ2-1; D uncertain. The sample comprised sorted CD4+, CD8+, or CD8+CD57+ T cells (not recorded which) from PBMCs. The TCR was taken from a human donor in good health. The CDR3 DNA sequence: TGTGCCAGCAGCTTGGCACACTCCTACAATGAGCAGTTCTTC. Its translation: CASSLAHSYNEQFF.